These T cell receptor beta chains were read from a single sample in a study of early T cells in non-severe SARS-CoV-2 infection. TCRdb passed the 5' RACE reads through MiXCR, listing each CDR3 protein once. The table records tens of thousands of distinct CDR3 sequences, 9% to 15% of them present only once. Sequenced: whole blood. These receptors were collected from an adult who was a healthcare worker with PCR-confirmed SARS-CoV-2 infection or an uninfected control (not recorded which). The CDR3 runs from the conserved cysteine through the conserved F or W. D genes are given only for firm matches. The size entry is marked missing in some rows and otherwise reads once, few, many or a size class.

abundance | j_gene | d_gene | v_gene | CDR3nt | CDR3aa
few | TRBJ1-1 | TRBD1 | TRBV10-3 | TGTGCCATCAGTGCGGGACAGGGGGCAGACACTGAAGCTTTCTTT | CAISAGQGADTEAFF
NA | TRBJ2-2 | NA | TRBV19 | TGTGCCAGTAGTAAGTGGCGTGGGGGCACCGGGGAGCTGTTTTTT | CASSKWRGGTGELFF
NA | TRBJ2-1 | NA | TRBV3-1 | TGTGCCAGCACTCCTCAATTACGGACATTCCCAGGGGATGAGCAGTTCTTC | CASTPQLRTFPGDEQFF
NA | TRBJ2-2 | NA | TRBV7-7 | TGTGCTAGCAGCCCGCAAACCGGGGAGCTGTTTTTT | CASSPQTGELFF
many | TRBJ1-5 | NA | TRBV20-1 | TGCAGTGCGTTTAGTCCCCAAGCAAGCAATCAGCCCCAGCATTTT | CSAFSPQASNQPQHF
NA | TRBJ1-6 | NA | TRBV20-1 | TGCAGCGTTACCTTACTAGACAGTTCGAGCTCCTATAATTCACCCCTCCACTTT | CSVTLLDSSSSYNSPLHF
few | TRBJ1-1 | NA | TRBV7-3 | TGTGCCAGCAGCTTCGGACTACACACTGAAGCTTTCTTT | CASSFGLHTEAFF
many | TRBJ2-5 | TRBD2 | TRBV6-6 | TGTGCCAGCAGTCCACCAGGGACTAGTAAAGAGACCCAGTACTTC | CASSPPGTSKETQYF
NA | TRBJ2-5 | NA | TRBV9 | TGTGCCAGCAGCGCCCCGTTCACCCGGGAAGCTGAGACCCAGTACTTC | CASSAPFTREAETQYF
few | TRBJ2-1 | NA | TRBV20-1 | TGCAGTGCTAGAGATTCCCGAGCGGCAAACCGTGAGCAGTTCTTC | CSARDSRAANREQFF
NA | TRBJ1-4 | NA | TRBV2 | TGTGCCAGCAGGAGAGCAACTAATGAAAAACTGTTTTTT | CASRRATNEKLFF
NA | TRBJ2-1 | NA | TRBV7-9 | TGTGCCAGCAGCTTACCCGTAAGCGATGAGCAGTTCTTC | CASSLPVSDEQFF
many | TRBJ1-2 | NA | TRBV3-1 | TGTGCCAGCAGCCAAGACGGCTATGGCTACACCTTC | CASSQDGYGYTF
NA | TRBJ1-2 | TRBD1 | TRBV5-1 | TGCGCCAGCAGTTTTGACAGGGCCTATGGCTACACCTTC | CASSFDRAYGYTF
few | TRBJ2-7 | TRBD2 | TRBV7-9 | TGTGCCAGCAGCTTCCGGACTAGCGGGAGGGACGAGCAGTACTTC | CASSFRTSGRDEQYF
NA | TRBJ1-1 | NA | TRBV12-3/TRBV12-4 | TGTGCCAGCAGAAATCAGGGAACGAACACTGAAGCTTTCTTT | CASRNQGTNTEAFF
few | TRBJ1-5 | NA | TRBV5-1 | TGCGCCAGCAGCTTGGACAGCAATCAGCCCCAGCATTTT | CASSLDSNQPQHF
NA | TRBJ2-1 | TRBD1 | TRBV6-2/TRBV6-3 | TGTGCCAGCAGCCCACACAAACAGGGGACCCCTCGTACAAATGAGCAGTTCTTC | CASSPHKQGTPRTNEQFF
few | TRBJ2-2 | TRBD2 | TRBV3-1 | TGTGCCAGCAGCCAAGTTCTTCGGGGGGCGAACACCGGGGAGCTGTTTTTT | CASSQVLRGANTGELFF
NA | TRBJ2-5 | TRBD2 | TRBV29-1 | TGCAGCGTCCCGGGGACTAGCGGGAGGGAGACCCAGTACTTC | CSVPGTSGRETQYF
once | TRBJ2-7 | TRBD2 | TRBV30 | TGTGCCTGGAGTGCTTCCCTAGCGGGAGGCCTTATCTACGAGCAGTACTTC | CAWSASLAGGLIYEQYF
many | TRBJ1-5 | TRBD1 | TRBV30 | TGTGCCTGGAGTGTACGGGACAGGGGCAATCAGCCCCAGCATTTT | CAWSVRDRGNQPQHF
few | TRBJ1-4 | NA | TRBV5-1 | TGCGCCAGCAGCTTGGCCATAGGATCAACTAATGAAAAACTGTTTTTT | CASSLAIGSTNEKLFF
many | TRBJ1-1 | TRBD1 | TRBV20-1 | TGCAGTGCAAGGGGGACAGGGGGCACTGAAGCTTTCTTT | CSARGTGGTEAFF
NA | TRBJ2-7 | TRBD1 | TRBV5-1 | TGCGCCAGCAGCTCCCAGGGACAGGGGGCCGAGGAAGTGCAGTACTTC | CASSSQGQGAEEVQYF
NA | TRBJ2-1 | NA | TRBV7-2 | TGTGCCAGCAGAAACCTCCTGGGGGACCTCTACAATGAGCAATTCTTC | CASRNLLGDLYNEQFF
many | TRBJ1-2 | NA | TRBV19 | TGTGCCAGTACCCTCGATAACTATGGCTACACCTTC | CASTLDNYGYTF
NA | TRBJ2-2 | NA | TRBV9 | TGTGCCAGCAACGAGCCCCGGCGTGGAGACACCGGGGAGCTGTTTTTT | CASNEPRRGDTGELFF
few | TRBJ2-1 | TRBD2 | TRBV29-1 | TGCAGCGTTACGGGACTAGCTGACAATGAGCAGTTCTTC | CSVTGLADNEQFF
few | TRBJ2-7 | TRBD2 | TRBV20-1 | TGCAGTGCTAGAGATTGGGGGACTAGCTCCTACGAGCAGTACTTC | CSARDWGTSSYEQYF
NA | TRBJ1-2 | TRBD1 | TRBV6-6 | TGTGCCAGCAGTTACAGGGGGCGCGGGGACTATGGCTACACCTTC | CASSYRGRGDYGYTF
few | TRBJ2-7 | NA | TRBV21-1 | TGTGCCAGCAGCCAGCTTCTAGGGACTAGCGGTCCCTACGAGCAGTACTTC | CASSQLLGTSGPYEQYF
many | TRBJ2-3 | NA | TRBV30 | TGTGCCTGGAGTGTACAGGGTACGCAGTATTTT | CAWSVQGTQYF
many | TRBJ2-5 | TRBD1 | TRBV7-9 | TGTGCCAGCAGCGACAGGGGCCAAGAGACCCAGTACTTC | CASSDRGQETQYF
few | TRBJ1-1 | NA | TRBV5-5 | TGTGCCAGCAGCCTGTGGTCCACTGAAGCTTTCTTT | CASSLWSTEAFF
few | TRBJ2-1 | NA | TRBV11-2 | TGTGCCAGCAGGGGGGGTAGCCCTAGGGCTGAGCAGTTCTTC | CASRGGSPRAEQFF
few | TRBJ1-6 | NA | TRBV12-3/TRBV12-4 | TGTGCCAGCATTAAGGGGGTGCGTGGTAATTCACCCCTCCACTTT | CASIKGVRGNSPLHF
NA | TRBJ2-7 | TRBD2 | TRBV6-2/TRBV6-3 | TGTGCCAGCAGTTACGGGACTAGCGGGTACGAGCAGTACTTC | CASSYGTSGYEQYF
many | TRBJ1-6 | NA | TRBV5-1 | TGCGCCAGCAGCTTGGACGTAGGGGCAAATTCACCCCTCCACTTT | CASSLDVGANSPLHF
few | TRBJ2-1 | TRBD2 | TRBV4-3 | TGCGCCAGCAGCCAAGAGGGAGGACTAGCGGGCCGGAGCTCCTACAATGAGCAGTTCTTC | CASSQEGGLAGRSSYNEQFF
few | TRBJ1-5 | NA | TRBV20-1 | TGCAGTCTAATAGGTGGGGGAGACGGCAATCAGCCCCAGCATTTT | CSLIGGGDGNQPQHF